Following are 26 T cell receptor beta chains from one sample sequenced in a study of T-cell reconstitution after alpha-beta-depleted transplantation in children. Molecular barcoding with unique molecular identifiers was used for the TCRbeta library. MiXCR, run by TCRdb on the PCR reads, gives a single entry per CDR3 protein. Among 280,000 or so distinct CDR3 sequences listed, 11% were seen once. The sequencing here drew on peripheral blood, taken 180 days after TCRalphabeta/CD19-depleted stem cell transplant. Receptors originate from a male patient aged 2-15 years who had a stem cell transplant for chronic granulomatous disease, so the T cells may come from the graft donor.

In this sample, this clonotype turned up many times. The V gene is TRBV12-3 or TRBV12-4, the J gene TRBJ2-5; 7 positions agree with TRBD1. Unmatched junction bases numbered 9, after V lost 5 bases and J lost 9 bases. The CDR3 contains 13 residues. DNA of the CDR3: TGTGCCAGCAGTGGGGGACAGCTTGAGGCCCAGTACTTC. Translated, it gives CASSGGQLEAQYF.

This chain joins TRBV14 and TRBJ2-1, with 10 bases aligning to TRBD2. Per the germline V gene, CDR1 is SGHDN and CDR2 is FVKESK. V shed 2 bases, J shed 3 bases, and the junction held 7 bases outside the gene matches. The CDR3 spans 17 residues. For the CDR3, the DNA is TGTGCCAGCAGCCAATCTATACTAGCGGGACTCTACAATGAGCAGTTCTTC. Translation: CASSQSILAGLYNEQFF.

This clonotype came up a few times. This chain joins TRBV2 and TRBJ1-5; TRBD1 is a possible D gene (5 bases). Germline values: CDR1 SNHLY, CDR2 FYNNEI. The CDR3 spans 13 residues. Trimming shortened V by 1 base and J by 7 bases, and 8 bases separated the two germline ends. Here the CDR3 DNA reads TGTGCCAGCAGTGAAGAGGGGAGGCAGCCCCAGCATTTT. Residues: CASSEEGRQPQHF. The full variable domain, its missing parts supplied by reference TRBV2 and TRBJ1-5, is EPEVTQTPSHQVTQMGQEVILRCVPISNHLYFYWYRQILGQKVEFLVSFYNNEISEKSEIFDDQFSVERPDGSNFTLKIRSTKLEDSAMYFCASSEEGRQPQHFGDGTRLSIL.

This clonotype was found many times. The chain employs TRBV5-5 and TRBJ2-7, with 9 bases aligning to TRBD1. V lost 5 bases to trimming and J lost 3 bases; unmatched junction nucleotides: 6. The CDR3 extends over 14 amino acids. In germline, CDR1 is SGHKS, CDR2 YYEKEE (reference sequence). The CDR3 DNA reads TGTGCCAGCAGATTGCCGGGACAGGGCTACGAGCAGTACTTC. It codes for CASRLPGQGYEQYF.

This clonotype was seen many times. The chain is built from TRBV5-1 and TRBJ2-2; no clear D gene. Trimming stripped 0 bases from V and 4 bases from J, with 16 bases between. This CDR3 has 17 amino acids. Per germline, CDR1 SGHRS and CDR2 YFSETQ. The CDR3, as DNA: TGCGCCAGCAGCTTGGCCCCCCCGGGCGGCGGCACCGGGGAGCTGTTTTTT. Protein sequence: CASSLAPPGGGTGELFF.

This clonotype was detected many times. The chain recombines TRBV5-1 with TRBJ1-1; D is uncertain. The CDR3 consists of 13 residues. Germline values: CDR1 SGHRS, CDR2 YFSETQ. V dropped 0 bases and J dropped 3 bases, with 6 bases sitting between them. The CDR3 region is CASSLELYTEAFF. The CDR3 DNA follows: TGCGCCAGCAGCTTGGAGCTGTACACTGAAGCTTTCTTT.

The table lists this clonotype with a count of one. A much larger clone differs from this one at a single base, so this may be a read error. V usage is TRBV10-3 and J usage is TRBJ2-2; 7 bases fit TRBD1. Germline V gene data show CDR1 as ENHRY and CDR2 as SYGVKD. The CDR3 covers 13 residues. CDR3 protein: CAIRQGDTGEPFF. CDR3 nucleotide sequence: TGTGCCATCCGACAGGGTGACACCGGGGAGCCGTTTTTT.

This clonotype was recorded many times. V and J are TRBV12-5 and TRBJ2-5, with no clear D. Trimming took 1 base from V and 5 from J, leaving 17 bases between them. The CDR3 runs 16 residues. Germline CDR1 and CDR2: LGHNT and FRNRAP. CDR3 residues: CASGLETTHKGETQYF. DNA of the CDR3: TGTGCTAGTGGTTTGGAAACGACACACAAAGGGGAGACCCAGTACTTC.

The rearrangement links TRBV18 to TRBJ2-2; 10 bases are a match to TRBD2. J lost 5 bases, V lost 4 bases, and 7 bases had no gene match. This CDR3 is built from 16 residues. Germline loops: CDR1 KGHSH, CDR2 LQKENI. This chain's CDR3 is CASSQVLAGVTGELFF. The CDR3 DNA follows: TGTGCCAGCTCACAAGTCCTAGCGGGAGTTACCGGGGAGCTGTTTTTT.

This clonotype was picked up many times. This chain uses TRBV27 with TRBJ2-5, with TRBD2 matching 7 bases. Germline V gene lookup returns CDR1 MNHEY and CDR2 SMNVEV (reference sequence). This CDR3 region has 16 residues. V was pared by 6 bases and J by 2 bases, with 12 bases of the junction left unmatched. CDR3 DNA sequence: TGTGCCAGCAGCTCTAGGACTAGAAACTATCAAGAGACCCAGTACTTC. Protein: CASSSRTRNYQETQYF.

This clonotype was seen many times. The rearrangement joins TRBV7-3 to TRBJ2-1; D gene ambiguous. CDR1 and CDR2 (germline): SGHTA, FQGTGA. The CDR3 spans 14 residues. V lost 2 bases and J 0 bases, leaving 5 bases between the germline ends. The CDR3 reads CASSLAPSYNEQFF. CDR3 sequence (DNA): TGTGCCAGCAGCTTAGCCCCCTCCTACAATGAGCAGTTCTTC. Looking up the rest from reference TRBV7-3 and TRBJ2-1 gives the full variable domain: GAGVSQTPSNKVTEKGKYVELRCDPISGHTALYWYRQSLGQGPEFLIYFQGTGAADDSGLPNDRFFAVRPEGSVSTLKIQRTERGDSAVYLCASSLAPSYNEQFFGPGTRLTVL.

With regard to this clonotype: A much larger clone is a single base away; this may be a read error. The J gene is TRBJ2-2, the V gene TRBV14, with D unresolved. Germline V gene data show CDR1 as SGHDN and CDR2 as FVKESK. The CDR3 runs to 16 residues. The CDR3 region is CATSQARIRDTGELFF. The CDR3, as DNA: TGTGCCACCAGCCAAGCCCGAATTCGGGACACCGGGGAGCTGTTTTTT.

This clonotype was recorded at least ten times. The chain recombines TRBV27 with TRBJ2-7; maybe TRBD1 (5 bases). CDR1 and CDR2 (germline): MNHEY, SMNVEV (reference sequence). The CDR3 extends over 14 amino acids. Trimming cost V 6 bases and J 5 bases, with 17 bases left between them. CDR3 loop: CASSSGNIFHEQYF. Here the CDR3 DNA reads TGTGCCAGCAGCTCAGGGAACATCTTCCACGAGCAGTACTTC.

Many counts were recorded for this clonotype. This chain joins TRBV9 and TRBJ2-5; D may be TRBD1 (6 bases). Trimming cost V 2 bases and J 9 bases, with 17 bases left between them. The CDR3 is 14 amino acids. Germline CDR1 is SGDLS and CDR2 is YYNGEE. The CDR3 region is CASSVNWAKGAQYF. As DNA, the CDR3 is TGTGCCAGCAGCGTGAATTGGGCAAAGGGGGCCCAGTACTTC.

The chain uses TRBV6-1 and TRBJ2-2, with TRBD2 matching 8 bases. The CDR3 is made up of 15 amino acids. Losses at the gene ends were 6 bases for V and 5 bases for J; bases not matched to a gene: 8. Germline CDR1 reads MNHNS; CDR2 reads SASEGT. CDR3 amino acids: CASRRAGVGTGELFF. CDR3 nucleotides: TGTGCCAGCAGGCGAGCGGGAGTGGGGACCGGGGAGCTGTTTTTT.

As for this clonotype: A much larger clone lies a single base off, so this may be a read error. No conserved phenylalanine or tryptophan ends this CDR3, so it is likely a read error. CDR3 DNA sequence: TGTGCCAGCAGTTTTGGAGGGGACATTCAGTACTCC. Translating it yields CASSFGGDIQYS. The V call is TRBV12-3 or TRBV12-4, the J call TRBJ2-4; possibly TRBD2 for D (6 bases). Trimming took off 3 bases at V and 8 bases at J, with 8 bases between the two ends. This CDR3 is 12 amino acids long.

This clonotype was recorded many times. The J gene is TRBJ2-5, the V gene TRBV6-1, with D tentatively TRBD1 (5 bases). This CDR3 is 14 amino acids long. Germline values: CDR1 MNHNS, CDR2 SASEGT. The V gene lost 6 bases and the J gene lost 2 bases, with 13 bases spanning the gap. The CDR3 spells CASRMTEIQETQYF. The CDR3 DNA follows: TGTGCCAGCAGAATGACAGAAATACAAGAGACCCAGTACTTC.

A note on this clonotype: This may arise from a read error, as a much more abundant clone is one base away. The chain carries TRBV15 and TRBJ1-1, with 7 bases identical to TRBD1. CDR1 is LNHNV, CDR2 YYDKDF, per germline (reference sequence). The junction had 1 base not matched to a gene; V was cut back by 3 bases and J by 0 bases. The length of the CDR3 is 14 residues. The DNA for the CDR3 is TGTGCCACCAGCAGCGACAGGGTGAACACTGAAGCTTTCTTT. Translated: CATSSDRVNTEAFF.

This clonotype was detected many times. V is TRBV5-1 and J is TRBJ2-7; 12 bases map to TRBD2. This CDR3 has 20 residues. Germline V CDR1 and CDR2: SGHRS, YFSETQ. The ends lost 1 base at V and 2 bases at J; junction bases unmatched: 16. The CDR3 loop is CASSLRFSWLAGGSAYEQYF. CDR3 coding DNA: TGCGCCAGCAGCTTGCGCTTTTCCTGGCTAGCGGGAGGGTCCGCCTACGAGCAGTACTTC. Full variable domain (remainder filled in from reference TRBV5-1 and TRBJ2-7): KAGVTQTPRYLIKTRGQQVTLSCSPISGHRSVSWYQQTPGQGLQFLFEYFSETQRNKGNFPGRFSGRQFSNSRSEMNVSTLELGDSALYLCASSLRFSWLAGGSAYEQYFGPGTRLTVT.

This clonotype was counted at least ten times. The J gene is TRBJ2-7, the V gene TRBV10-3; 7 bases fit TRBD1. Germline CDR1 is ENHRY and CDR2 is SYGVKD. The CDR3 totals 14 residues. The trim removed 2 bases at V and 0 bases at J, leaving 1 base unmatched. The DNA of the CDR3 is TGTGCCATCAGTGAGCGACAGGGCTCCTACGAGCAGTACTTC. Translating gives CAISERQGSYEQYF.

As to this clonotype: This may come from a read error, since a much larger clone is one base off. V is TRBV11-2 and J is TRBJ1-2, with 11 bases lining up with TRBD1. The germline V gene encodes CDR1 SGHAT and CDR2 FQNNGV. CDR3 length: 18 amino acids. CDR3 nucleotides: TGTGTCAGCAGCCCTCGTTCCTACCCGGGACAGGGGGACTATGGCTACACCTTC. Its translation is CVSSPRSYPGQGDYGYTF.

About this clonotype: Possible read error: a much larger clone is one base away. This chain connects TRBV7-6 to TRBJ2-7, with 11 bases aligning to TRBD1. Germline assignment: CDR1 SGHVS and CDR2 FNYEAQ. The CDR3 loop spans 15 amino acids. CDR3 nucleotides: TGTGCCAGCAGCTCCTCCCGGGACAGGGGGTCCGAGCAGCACTTC. This encodes CASSSSRDRGSEQHF.

This clonotype came up many times. This rearrangement joins TRBV12-3 or TRBV12-4 to TRBJ2-5, with TRBD1 matching over 7 bases. CDR3 length equals 17 residues. The V segment lost 5 bases and the J segment 0 bases; nucleotides outside the gene matches: 12. The CDR3 sequence: CASSRQGSIHNQETQYF. CDR3 DNA sequence: TGTGCCAGCAGTAGACAGGGAAGTATCCACAACCAAGAGACCCAGTACTTC.

This clonotype was detected many times. The chain combines TRBV5-6 with TRBJ1-1; D call uncertain. Looked up from germline, CDR1 is SGHDT and CDR2 is YYEEEE. The CDR3 covers 15 residues. V gave up 4 bases and J gave up 0 bases, with 13 bases separating them. CDR3 DNA sequence: TGTGCCAGCAGCAGTATAGGATTGGTGAACACTGAAGCTTTCTTT. This translates into CASSSIGLVNTEAFF.

To note about this clonotype: Likely a read error: the CDR3 ends without its conserved phenylalanine or tryptophan. Because the CDR3's place on the DNA is in doubt, the DNA is left out and the CDR3 is given as listed by TCRdb. V usage is TRBV1 and J usage is TRBJ2-2; the table's D call of TRBD1 was not tested on the DNA. TRBV1 is an annotated pseudogene. The CDR3 adds up to 22 amino acids, both ends counted. This CDR3 reads CSEPGVLRPDAQQRLSAQPLSE.

A few counts support this clonotype. The V call is TRBV10-3, the J call TRBJ2-1; 12 positions match TRBD2. The CDR3 runs 15 residues. V lost 2 bases, J lost 5 bases, and 1 base stayed unmatched. Germline CDR1 reads ENHRY; CDR2 reads SYGVKD. The CDR3: CAISETSGGHNEQFF. CDR3 DNA: TGTGCCATCAGTGAGACTAGCGGGGGGCACAATGAGCAGTTCTTC.